Each of the 14 T cell receptor beta chains below was sequenced from the same sample in a study of a mutant IDH1 vaccine in newly diagnosed glioma. This sample's time point: baseline, week 1 (first vaccination visit). As to treatment: pre-vaccination baseline after standard-of-care therapy. The assay was immunoSEQ multiplex PCR, and TCRdb's table has in-frame clones only and misses some. The sample yields approximately 70,000 clones, roughly 85% seen once. The sequences come from PBMCs, collected from a glioma patient treated with radiotherapy, temozolomide or both. Receptor source: a man aged 30-40 years with glioma.

The chain carries TRBV2 and TRBJ1-1, with 9 bases matching TRBD1. The germline gives CDR1 SNHLY, CDR2 FYNNEI. With 7 bases clipped from V and 6 bases from J, the junction kept 9 bases outside the gene matches. The CDR3 runs 14 residues. The CDR3 region has the DNA TGTGCCAGCACTCGGGACAGGGAGGATTCTGAAGCTTTCTTT. Protein: CASTRDREDSEAFF.

The V gene is TRBV5-4, the J gene TRBJ2-5, with no clear D. Germline lookup yields CDR1 SGHNT and CDR2 YYREEE (reference sequence). With 0 bases removed from V and 5 bases from J, the gap between germline ends came to 14 bases. The CDR3 loop spans 15 amino acids. The CDR3 spells CASSLDFTGFETQYF. The CDR3 coding sequence is TGTGCCAGCAGCTTGGACTTTACGGGTTTTGAGACCCAGTACTTC.

The V call is TRBV15, the J call TRBJ2-1, with D possibly being TRBD1 (5 bases). The length of the CDR3 is 16 residues. The germline CDR1 and CDR2 sequences are LNHNV and YYDKDF (reference sequence). Trimming left V 1 base short and J 6 bases short, with 16 bases between. CDR3 sequence (DNA): TGTGCCACCAGCAGAGGAGAACGATTGACAGTCAATGAGCAGTTCTTC. It encodes CATSRGERLTVNEQFF.

This rearrangement joins TRBV28 to TRBJ1-5, with TRBD1 identical over 9 bases. The CDR3 totals 15 residues. With V trimmed by 5 bases and J by 9 bases, 11 bases remained unmatched. Germline CDR1 is MDHEN and CDR2 is SYDVKM. CDR3 amino acids: CASSIGDRDHRPQHF. The CDR3 bases are TGTGCCAGCAGTATAGGGGACAGGGACCATCGGCCCCAGCATTTT.

V and J are TRBV6-1 and TRBJ1-6, with D uncertain. The CDR3 covers 15 residues. V lost 1 base to trimming and J lost 10 bases, with 14 bases between them. Germline lookup yields CDR1 MNHNS and CDR2 SASEGT. CDR3 sequence reads: CASSEVRAVRSPLHF. The CDR3, as DNA: TGTGCCAGCAGTGAAGTTAGGGCAGTACGGTCACCCCTCCACTTT.

This chain connects TRBV30 to TRBJ1-5; D call uncertain. This CDR3 is 13 amino acids long. V lost 2 bases, J lost 9 bases, and 14 bases lay in between. Per germline, CDR1 GTSNPN and CDR2 SVGIG (reference sequence). Here the CDR3 reads CAWSTGESRPQHF. CDR3 coding DNA: TGTGCCTGGAGTACTGGGGAGAGTAGGCCCCAGCATTTT.

J is TRBJ1-4 and V is TRBV29-1, with 11 bases fitting TRBD1. CDR3 length equals 14 residues. Germline V CDR1 and CDR2: SQVTM, ANQGSEA. V was pared by 6 bases and J by 4 bases, with 4 bases of the junction left unmatched. CDR3 nucleotide sequence: TGCAGCGTGGGGACAGGGGGTAGTAATGAAAAACTGTTTTTT. Translation: CSVGTGGSNEKLFF. The full variable domain, rest sourced from reference TRBV29-1 and TRBJ1-4, is SAVISQKPSRDICQRGTSLTIQCQVDSQVTMMFWYRQQPGQSLTLIATANQGSEATYESGFVIDKFPISRPNLTFSTLTVSNMSPEDSSIYLCSVGTGGSNEKLFFGSGTQLSVL.

The chain combines TRBV18 with TRBJ2-7; D remains ambiguous. There are 14 residues in the CDR3. Germline values: CDR1 KGHSH, CDR2 LQKENI. V was clipped by 3 bases and J by 2 bases, with 11 bases between them. This chain's CDR3 is CASSPGFVPYEQYF. CDR3 nucleotide sequence: TGTGCCAGCTCACCTGGGTTTGTCCCCTACGAGCAGTACTTC. The variable domain in full, completed from reference TRBV18 and TRBJ2-7, reads NAGVMQNPRHLVRRRGQEARLRCSPMKGHSHVYWYRQLPEEGLKFMVYLQKENIIDESGMPKERFSAEFPKEGPSILRIQQVVRGDSAAYFCASSPGFVPYEQYFGPGTRLTVT.

In its sample, this clone was seen a few times. V usage is TRBV7-8 and J usage is TRBJ1-5; TRBD1 matches 10 bases. This CDR3 has 20 amino acids. The ends lost 5 bases at V and 2 bases at J; junction bases unmatched: 18. Germline CDR1 is SGHVS and CDR2 is FQNEAQ. The CDR3 region is CASSRFISGQGLWGNQPQHF. CDR3 bases: TGTGCCAGCAGCCGCTTTATCTCGGGACAGGGGCTTTGGGGCAATCAGCCCCAGCATTTT.

A few counts support this clone. The CDR3 nucleotides are TGCGCCAGCAGCTTGGCAATGGCGAAGAGCTCAACTGGGGCCAACGTCCTGACTTTC. It is translated as CASSLAMAKSSTGANVLTF. The chain couples TRBV5-1 to TRBJ2-6; D is unclear. This CDR3 has 19 residues. The ends were cut back, 0 bases at V and 2 bases at J, with 18 bases in the middle. CDR1 and CDR2 from the germline V gene are SGHRS and YFSETQ. Full variable domain (rest looked up from reference TRBV5-1 and TRBJ2-6): KAGVTQTPRYLIKTRGQQVTLSCSPISGHRSVSWYQQTPGQGLQFLFEYFSETQRNKGNFPGRFSGRQFSNSRSEMNVSTLELGDSALYLCASSLAMAKSSTGANVLTFGAGSRLTVL.

This clone is a singleton in its sample. The chain is built from TRBV18 and TRBJ1-6; D uncertain. Germline values: CDR1 KGHSH, CDR2 LQKENI. The CDR3 consists of 16 residues. V shed 2 bases and J shed 0 bases, with 8 bases lying between them. This CDR3 reads CASSPSQSSYNSPLHF. The CDR3 nucleotides read TGTGCCAGCTCACCATCACAGAGCTCCTATAATTCACCCCTCCACTTT. The variable domain in full, with the rest retrieved from reference TRBV18 and TRBJ1-6, is NAGVMQNPRHLVRRRGQEARLRCSPMKGHSHVYWYRQLPEEGLKFMVYLQKENIIDESGMPKERFSAEFPKEGPSILRIQQVVRGDSAAYFCASSPSQSSYNSPLHFGNGTRLTVT.

This chain connects TRBV30 to TRBJ2-4, with TRBD2 matching 7 bases. The CDR3 is 15 amino acids. The trim removed 3 bases at V and 4 bases at J, leaving 9 bases unmatched. Germline V lookup: CDR1 GTSNPN, CDR2 SVGIG (reference sequence). The CDR3 loop reads CAWSRLAAKKNIQYF. CDR3 nucleotides: TGTGCCTGGAGCCGGCTAGCGGCGAAAAAAAACATTCAGTACTTC. Looking up the rest from reference TRBV30 and TRBJ2-4 gives the full variable domain: SQTIHQWPATLVQPVGSPLSLECTVEGTSNPNLYWYRQAAGRGLQLLFYSVGIGQISSEVPQNLSASRPQDRQFILSSKKLLLSDSGFYLCAWSRLAAKKNIQYFGAGTRLSVL.

This chain links TRBV6-6 with TRBJ1-1; TRBD1 is a possible D gene (6 bases). With 4 bases removed from V and 2 bases from J, the gap between germline ends came to 14 bases. The germline CDR1 and CDR2 sequences are MNHNY and SVGAGI (reference sequence). This CDR3 comprises 15 residues. CDR3 amino acids: CASSFPSQGNTEAFF. CDR3 sequence (DNA): TGTGCCAGCAGTTTCCCCTCACAGGGAAACACTGAAGCTTTCTTT.

The rearrangement joins TRBV7-9 to TRBJ2-2, with D hard to call. This CDR3 comprises 15 residues. Per germline, CDR1 SEHNR and CDR2 FQNEAQ (reference sequence). The V end lost 5 bases, the J end lost 0 bases, and 10 bases lay between the germline ends. The CDR3 region has the DNA TGTGCCAGCAGCCGGCTGGCTACGAACACCGGGGAGCTGTTTTTT. It yields the protein CASSRLATNTGELFF.